What follows is one T cell receptor beta chain and its context. This entry is derived from a study of blood T cell repertoires in COVID-19. Study details: Acute and convalescent COVID-19 samples came from the United States, Italy and Spain. T cells, B-cell-depleted T cells, or PBMCs provided the cDNA or gDNA that served as material.

The CDR3 is 15 residues long. Germline-derived CDR1 and CDR2 are SGHTA and FQGTGA. Trimming removed 0 bases from V and 4 bases from J, with 7 bases in between. Clones were sequenced by immunoSEQ multiplex PCR, and TCRdb holds only the in-frame ones, with some missing. Altogether about 210,000 clones are present, 85% being singletons, with the ten largest covering more than 2%. Seattle enrolled patients during active infection and tracked them longitudinally. This sequence joins TRBV7-3 and TRBJ1-6, with a tentative D call TRBD1 (5 bases). Input material: peripheral blood. The sequence came from a woman aged 65 to 85 with COVID-19, enrolled during active disease. In DNA, the CDR3 is TGTGCCAGCAGCTTAACGGGGCAGTATAATTCACCCCTCCACTTT. The encoded protein is CASSLTGQYNSPLHF.